Each of the 6 T cell receptor beta chains below was sequenced from the same sample in a study of vaccination and CD4 T cells after COVID-19. Their antigens are not known. Cultured CD4+ T-cell DNA underwent Oncomine TCR Beta short-read sequencing. TCRdb fed the PCR reads into MiXCR, producing one record per CDR3 protein. Of around 7,600 distinct CDR3 sequences in the sample, about 50% are singletons; the top ten hold around 24%. As for treatment: approximately nine-day PBMC culture with coronavirus spike peptide pools or control peptides (ViraFEST assay). Researchers collected the unexposed donor's CD4+ T cells before the COVID-19 pandemic (2011-2018). The source material was CD4+ T cells from blood, cultured in vitro. Every receptor here comes from a human donor in good health.

This clonotype is classed as medium-sized. The V gene is TRBV27, the J gene TRBJ1-5; 9 bases align to TRBD1. Trimming removed 9 bases from V and 5 bases from J; junction bases left unmatched: 11. CDR3 length equals 15 residues. The V gene's germline CDR1 is MNHEY and CDR2 SMNVEV (reference sequence). CDR3 nucleotides: TGTGCCAGTGCACCTACCGGGACAGGGTATCAGCCCCAGCATTTT. Its translation is CASAPTGTGYQPQHF.

This clonotype was seen more than once but under ten times. The CDR3: CSVEGAAMNTEAFF. For the CDR3, the DNA is TGCAGCGTTGAAGGGGCAGCCATGAACACTGAAGCTTTCTTT. This rearrangement joins TRBV29-1 to TRBJ1-1; D not certain. This CDR3 is 14 amino acids long. The germline gives CDR1 SQVTM, CDR2 ANQGSEA. The V and J ends lost 1 base and 0 bases respectively, with 9 bases between them.

This clonotype was seen only a few times. The chain couples TRBV2 to TRBJ1-1; TRBD1 matches 8 bases. V gave up 3 bases and J gave up 0 bases; unmatched junction bases: 3. This CDR3 has 15 amino acids. Germline V gene sequence: CDR1 SNHLY, CDR2 FYNNEI. The CDR3 loop reads CASSDHRGVNTEAFF. The CDR3 nucleotides read TGTGCCAGCAGTGACCACAGGGGGGTGAACACTGAAGCTTTCTTT.

As to this clonotype: Sequence at one end of the junction differs from germline and may be a read error. The rearrangement links TRBV20-1 to TRBJ2-7; 8 nucleotides match TRBD1. CDR3 length: 16 amino acids. Germline V gene sequence: CDR1 DFQATT, CDR2 SNEGSKA (reference sequence). The CDR3 loop is CSARSRRQGMTYEQHF. The CDR3 DNA reads TGCAGTGCTAGATCTCGGCGACAGGGGATGACCTACGAGCAGCACTTC.

This rearrangement joins TRBV7-6 to TRBJ2-7; 7 bases match TRBD1. There are 14 residues in the CDR3. Per germline, CDR1 SGHVS and CDR2 FNYEAQ. Trimming at V came to 4 bases and at J to 0 bases, leaving 3 bases not matched to a gene. As DNA, the CDR3 is TGTGCCAGCAGCTCTTGGGACAGCTCCTACGAGCAGTACTTC. It codes for CASSSWDSSYEQYF.

J is TRBJ1-2 and V is TRBV27; D is ambiguous. Looked up from germline, CDR1 is MNHEY and CDR2 is SMNVEV (reference sequence). This CDR3 is built from 16 residues. Trimming took 8 bases from V and 0 from J, leaving 19 bases between them. In DNA form, the CDR3 reads TGTGCCAGCCGAAAACATTCGGGCAAGTCTAACTATGGCTACACCTTC. It translates to CASRKHSGKSNYGYTF.